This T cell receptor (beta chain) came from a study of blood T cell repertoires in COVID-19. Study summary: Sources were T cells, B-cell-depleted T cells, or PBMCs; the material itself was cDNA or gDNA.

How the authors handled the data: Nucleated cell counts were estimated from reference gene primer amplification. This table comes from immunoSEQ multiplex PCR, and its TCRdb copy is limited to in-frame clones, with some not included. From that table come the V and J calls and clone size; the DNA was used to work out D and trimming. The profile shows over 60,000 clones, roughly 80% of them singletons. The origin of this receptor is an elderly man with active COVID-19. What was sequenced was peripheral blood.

CDR3 sequence (DNA): TGTGCCAGCAGTTTATCCGGGGGTCCCTACGAGCAGTACTTC. Encoded protein: CASSLSGGPYEQYF. The chain joins TRBV28 to TRBJ2-7, with D maybe TRBD2 (6 bases). This CDR3 region has 14 residues. Germline V gives CDR1 MDHEN, CDR2 SYDVKM. Trimming removed 1 base at V and 2 bases at J, with 9 bases between.